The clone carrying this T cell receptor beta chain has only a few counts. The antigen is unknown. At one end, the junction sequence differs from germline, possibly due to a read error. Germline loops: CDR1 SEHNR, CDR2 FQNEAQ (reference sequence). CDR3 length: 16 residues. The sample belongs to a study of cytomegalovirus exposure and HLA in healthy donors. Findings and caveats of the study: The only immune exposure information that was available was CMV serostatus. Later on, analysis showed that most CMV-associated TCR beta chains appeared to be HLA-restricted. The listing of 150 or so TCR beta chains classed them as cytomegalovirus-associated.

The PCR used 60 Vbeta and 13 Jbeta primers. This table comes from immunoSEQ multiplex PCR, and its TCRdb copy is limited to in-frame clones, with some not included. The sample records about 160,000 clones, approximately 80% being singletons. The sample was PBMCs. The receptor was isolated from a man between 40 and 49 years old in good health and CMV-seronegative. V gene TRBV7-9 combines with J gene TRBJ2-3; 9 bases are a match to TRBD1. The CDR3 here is CSSSSRGTGLTDTQYF. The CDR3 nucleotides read TGTTCCAGCAGCTCCCGAGGGACAGGGCTCACAGATACGCAGTATTTT.